The T cell receptor (beta chain) described here comes from a study of cytomegalovirus exposure and HLA in healthy donors listed by TCRdb under 2017. Background on the whole study: According to a later analysis, one platform produced both the roughly 110 validation repertoires and the 550 to 800 repertoires of the first cohort. The study aimed to test whether cataloging public T cell receptors could reveal signatures of past pathogen exposure. In addition to the first cohort of 500 to 850 subjects, a separate validation cohort of 100 to 150 different subjects was used. The study combined high-throughput TCR immunosequencing, statistical association of individual TCRs with disease status, and machine learning to predict cytomegalovirus infection status. Study-wide conclusions, independent of this receptor: Most TCR sequences were observed very rarely across donors, whereas some public TCRs were present in many individuals. All 130 or so repertoires were used to score co-occurrence in the validation cohort in a later analysis, because that analysis had no HLA typing for the cohort. Subsequent analysis determined that TCRs grouped into clusters in the first cohort also showed a tendency toward co-occurrence across the roughly 110 validation repertoires, and approximately 94% of cluster scores exceeded 0. The classifier was reported to diagnose cytomegalovirus status with high specificity and sensitivity in both the original and validation cohorts. In vitro tests confirmed that a few of the cytomegalovirus-associated TCR beta chains recognize cytomegalovirus antigens. In the study, around 150 TCR beta chains were listed as associated with cytomegalovirus. It was suggested by the authors that the approach could potentially be generalized to other disease states and immunological phenotypes.

Points on this clone: Its antigen has not been determined. No much larger clone exists at a distance of one base, and base qualities are not known.

The CDR3 runs 15 residues from the cysteine to the phenylalanine. Of all the DNA, just the CDR3 is kept, 45 bases in frame from base 1. Relative to germline, V is missing 3 bases and J is missing 4 bases, with 8 bases of the junction outside any gene match. The germline V gene encodes CDR1 MDHEN and CDR2 SYDVKM. The library was obtained by the immunoSEQ multiplex PCR assay. The original pipeline was this. To diagnose cytomegalovirus status from the catalog of TCR beta chain sequences, a statistical classification framework was built. TCRdb's version of the immuneACCESS table is confined to in-frame rearrangements and falls short of the full clone set. An unresolved V gene accounts for under half of the shortfall where checked; the remainder is of unknown origin. Clonal size and the V and J genes are those of that table, whereas D and trimming came from the DNA. The sample table holds about 98,000 clones, of which roughly 84% were seen once. In total, the top ten clones hold over 6% of the sample.

Donors formed part of the validation cohort, which comprised fewer than 150 subjects and was distinct from the first cohort of 666 subjects. The sequenced sample consisted of PBMCs. This clonotype was obtained from a man younger than 35 in good health and CMV-seropositive. The rearrangement joined TRBV28 to TRBJ2-5, with 7 middle bases fitting TRBD1. The DNA sequence is as follows: TGTGCCAGCAGTTTTACAGGGGTGCTTAGAGAGACCCAGTACTTC. The encoded protein is CASSFTGVLRETQYF.